This is a list of T cell receptor beta chains from one sample in a study of T cells after yellow fever vaccination. TCRdb passed the 5' RACE reads through MiXCR, listing each CDR3 protein once. The sample lists just over 300,000 distinct CDR3 sequences, around 3.6% occurring once. The input for sequencing was PBMCs, taken on the day of the yellow fever booster vaccination. The receptors originated from a man between 18 and 29 years old who received the YFV17D yellow fever vaccine. Each CDR3 is given with its conserved first and last residue. D genes are given only for firm matches. The size of a clone is reported for some rows only, either as once, few or many, or as a class for expanded clones.

D gene	J gene	clone size	V gene	CDR3 protein	CDR3 DNA
-	TRBJ1-2	few	TRBV4-1	CASSQGGQTYGYTF	TGCGCCAGCAGCCAAGGAGGACAGACCTATGGCTACACCTTC
-	TRBJ2-1	many	TRBV6-2/TRBV6-3	CASSYLVRRQFF	TGTGCCAGCAGTTACCTGGTCAGGCGGCAGTTCTTC
-	TRBJ2-7	many	TRBV7-9	CASSFPMGGQGVHEQYF	TGTGCCAGCAGCTTCCCCATGGGGGGTCAGGGTGTCCACGAGCAGTACTTC
-	TRBJ2-1	-	TRBV5-8	CASSFYRGRIGEQFF	TGTGCCAGCAGCTTTTATAGAGGGCGGATCGGTGAGCAGTTCTTC
TRBD1	TRBJ1-2	-	TRBV5-1	CASSLGQVNGYTF	TGCGCCAGCAGCCTGGGACAGGTCAATGGCTACACCTTC
TRBD1	TRBJ1-5	few	TRBV20-1	CSATRGDSLNQPQHF	TGCAGTGCTACCCGTGGGGACAGCCTGAATCAGCCCCAGCATTTT
-	TRBJ2-2	-	TRBV27	CASSFVGPHGTGELFF	TGTGCCAGCAGTTTTGTGGGGCCTCACGGCACCGGGGAGCTGTTTTTT
TRBD1	TRBJ1-1	-	TRBV20-1	CSARRGQGNTEAFF	TGCAGTGCTAGGAGGGGACAGGGGAACACTGAAGCTTTCTTT
-	TRBJ1-2	-	TRBV7-2	CASFALLRGGAPKDYGYTF	TGTGCCAGCTTCGCCCTTCTAAGGGGGGGCGCCCCGAAGGACTATGGCTACACCTTC
-	TRBJ2-7	many	TRBV7-9	CASSLAVHEQYF	TGTGCCAGCAGCTTAGCTGTCCACGAGCAGTACTTC
-	TRBJ1-2	-	TRBV6-2/TRBV6-3	CASSYGAALGYTF	TGTGCCAGCAGTTACGGGGCCGCTCTTGGCTACACCTTC
-	TRBJ2-3	many	TRBV4-1	CASSRAGLLEEYF	TGCGCCAGCAGCCGAGCCGGACTCCTCGAAGAGTATTTT
-	TRBJ2-2	few	TRBV12-3/TRBV12-4	CASNLKQGGTGELFF	TGTGCCAGCAATTTAAAACAGGGCGGAACCGGGGAGCTGTTTTTT
TRBD1	TRBJ2-3	many	TRBV5-1	CASSGGQGDTDTQYF	TGCGCCAGCAGCGGGGGACAGGGGGACACAGATACGCAGTATTTT
-	TRBJ1-1	few	TRBV7-2	CASSFPHREAFF	TGTGCCAGCAGTTTCCCCCACAGGGAGGCTTTCTTT
-	TRBJ2-7	-	TRBV18	CASSLTSGELDEQHF	TGTGCCAGCTCACTTACTTCAGGGGAATTGGACGAGCAGCACTTC
-	TRBJ2-3	many	TRBV4-1	CASSQNGQTDTQYF	TGCGCCAGCAGCCAGAACGGACAGACCGATACGCAGTATTTT
-	TRBJ2-4	-	TRBV19	CASSPTVAKNIQYF	TGTGCCAGTAGCCCGACAGTAGCCAAAAACATTCAGTACTTC
-	TRBJ2-2	-	TRBV12-3/TRBV12-4	CASSLEGGNTGELFF	TGTGCCAGCAGTTTGGAGGGAGGGAACACCGGGGAGCTGTTTTTT
-	TRBJ2-5	-	TRBV30	CAWSSPRGGQGKETQYF	TGTGCCTGGAGTTCCCCCCGTGGCGGTCAGGGGAAAGAGACCCAGTACTTC
TRBD1	TRBJ2-6	-	TRBV4-1	CASSQSPTGGGGANVLTF	TGCGCCAGCAGCCAATCACCAACAGGGGGCGGTGGGGCCAACGTCCTGACTTTC
TRBD1	TRBJ1-3	few	TRBV12-3/TRBV12-4	CAIMDRFGNTIYF	TGTGCCATCATGGACAGGTTCGGAAACACCATATATTTT
TRBD2	TRBJ2-7	many	TRBV6-5	CASSYYGSGGTYEQYF	TGTGCCAGCAGTTACTACGGTAGCGGGGGTACCTACGAGCAGTACTTC
TRBD2	TRBJ2-3	many	TRBV7-2	CASSSLVPGLADTQYF	TGTGCCAGCAGCTCCCTTGTGCCGGGACTAGCAGATACGCAGTATTTT
-	TRBJ2-2	many	TRBV5-1	CASSLVSTVTGELFF	TGCGCCAGCAGCTTGGTTTCGACCGTCACCGGGGAGCTGTTTTTT
TRBD1	TRBJ1-5	few	TRBV6-6	CASSYEAGTGANQPQHF	TGTGCCAGCAGTTACGAAGCCGGGACAGGGGCTAATCAGCCCCAGCATTTT
-	TRBJ2-5	many	TRBV5-6	CASSLQVTADIWIQETQYF	TGTGCCAGCAGCTTACAAGTTACCGCCGACATCTGGATCCAAGAGACCCAGTACTTC
-	TRBJ2-5	many	TRBV15	CATSREQGRQETQYF	TGTGCCACCAGCAGAGAACAGGGGAGGCAAGAGACCCAGTACTTC
-	TRBJ2-1	once	TRBV12-3/TRBV12-4	CASSFAWGGPNEQFF	TGTGCCAGCAGTTTCGCGTGGGGGGGCCCCAATGAGCAGTTCTTC
-	TRBJ2-1	many	TRBV18	CASSPSEYNEQFF	TGTGCCAGCTCACCCTCTGAGTACAATGAGCAGTTCTTC
-	TRBJ2-2	many	TRBV20-1	CSASLRGAPLNTGELFF	TGCAGTGCTAGCCTACGGGGGGCCCCACTCAACACCGGGGAGCTGTTTTTT
TRBD1	TRBJ1-6	many	TRBV5-6	CASSSAPGQTSPLHF	TGTGCCAGCAGCTCAGCCCCGGGACAGACCTCACCCCTCCACTTT
-	TRBJ1-1	many	TRBV15	CATSRTASNTEAFF	TGTGCCACCAGCAGGACAGCCTCGAACACTGAAGCTTTCTTT
-	TRBJ2-6	few	TRBV28	CASRPRSGANVLTF	TGTGCCAGCAGACCTAGATCTGGGGCCAACGTCCTGACTTTC
TRBD1	TRBJ1-1	-	TRBV5-1	CASSLGDRDHTEAFF	TGCGCCAGCAGCTTGGGGGACAGGGACCACACTGAAGCTTTCTTT
-	TRBJ1-6	-	TRBV12-3/TRBV12-4	CASSFRSYNSPLHF	TGTGCCAGCAGTTTCAGGTCCTATAATTCACCCCTCCACTTT
-	TRBJ1-2	few	TRBV20-1	CSAVFNHYGYTF	TGCAGTGCTGTGTTCAACCACTATGGCTACACCTTC
TRBD1	TRBJ1-2	many	TRBV6-2/TRBV6-3	CASTGQGSGYTF	TGTGCCAGCACCGGACAGGGGAGTGGCTACACCTTC
-	TRBJ2-3	few	TRBV24-1	CATSEAWGGGADTQYF	TGTGCCACCAGTGAAGCCTGGGGGGGCGGCGCAGATACGCAGTATTTT
-	TRBJ2-6	-	TRBV23-1	CASTEESGANVLTF	TGCGCCAGCACAGAGGAATCTGGGGCCAACGTCCTGACTTTC
TRBD1	TRBJ1-5	many	TRBV20-1	CSARQGAGQPQHF	TGCAGTGCTAGACAGGGGGCCGGGCAGCCCCAGCATTTT
-	TRBJ2-5	many	TRBV5-1	CASSLEGGTQYF	TGCGCCAGCAGCTTGGAAGGTGGGACCCAGTACTTC
TRBD2	TRBJ2-7	-	TRBV7-8	CATAGEAVPYEQYF	TGTGCCACGGCGGGGGAGGCCGTCCCCTACGAGCAGTACTTC
-	TRBJ1-1	many	TRBV12-3/TRBV12-4	CASSGARGGSNTEAFF	TGTGCCAGCAGTGGGGCCCGGGGGGGGAGCAACACTGAAGCTTTCTTT
TRBD1	TRBJ1-6	few	TRBV25-1	CAARGMPGSPLHF	TGTGCCGCCAGGGGGATGCCTGGCTCACCCCTCCACTTT
-	TRBJ2-1	-	TRBV15	CATSSRDSRPSYNEQFF	TGTGCCACCAGCTCCCGGGATTCCCGCCCGTCCTACAATGAGCAGTTCTTC
-	TRBJ2-2	many	TRBV27	CASSFAANTGELFF	TGTGCCAGCAGTTTCGCAGCGAACACCGGGGAGCTGTTTTTT
TRBD1	TRBJ1-2	-	TRBV7-9	CASSPGGQPSYTF	TGTGCCAGCAGCCCCGGGGGACAGCCCAGCTACACCTTC
TRBD1	TRBJ2-1	many	TRBV4-3	CASSQSQGFEQFF	TGCGCCAGCAGCCAATCACAGGGGTTCGAGCAGTTCTTC
-	TRBJ1-5	few	TRBV7-3	CASSLKVGRRNQPQHF	TGTGCCAGCAGCTTAAAAGTAGGAAGGAGGAATCAGCCCCAGCATTTT
TRBD1	TRBJ1-2	-	TRBV5-1	CASSLSPRGQLHGYTF	TGCGCCAGCAGCTTATCCCCCAGGGGACAGCTACATGGCTACACCTTC
TRBD2	TRBJ2-7	many	TRBV6-6	CASSPRTGTSGALYEQYF	TGTGCCAGCAGTCCGCGAACCGGGACTAGCGGGGCCTTATACGAGCAGTACTTC
-	TRBJ2-7	-	TRBV7-3	CASSLMGGSYEQYF	TGTGCCAGCAGCTTAATGGGGGGCTCCTACGAGCAGTACTTC
TRBD2	TRBJ2-5	-	TRBV20-1	CSAGALSTSSQETQYF	TGCAGTGCTGGAGCCCTCTCGACTAGCTCTCAAGAGACCCAGTACTTC
-	TRBJ2-7	many	TRBV6-2/TRBV6-3	CASSRPPGHLLLYEQYF	TGTGCCAGCAGTCGTCCCCCGGGACACCTGTTACTCTACGAGCAGTACTTC
-	TRBJ2-5	many	TRBV7-6	CASSPQLGETQYF	TGTGCCAGCAGCCCCCAACTGGGGGAGACCCAGTACTTC
-	TRBJ2-2	many	TRBV9	CASSVSGRPTGELFF	TGTGCCAGCAGCGTATCGGGCAGACCCACCGGGGAGCTGTTTTTT
-	TRBJ1-5	many	TRBV7-8	CASSIQGNQPQHF	TGTGCCAGCAGCATACAGGGAAATCAGCCCCAGCATTTT